What follows describes a single T cell receptor beta chain. Its antigen is currently unknown. Each clinical donor contributed on average around 97,000 T cells from unsorted cryopreserved PBMC. This specimen comes from a study of T cells in tuberculosis. Measured with immunoSEQ multiplex PCR; TCRdb has only the in-frame clones, and not every one. The sample yields 30,000 to 35,000 clones, under 98% seen once. General observations from the study: GMM-specific TCRs were nearer to active tuberculosis alpha repertoires, suggesting expansion. GEM motif frequencies gave about 70% accuracy; the GMM repertoire gave 80% to 90%. Shorter CDR3-alpha in active tuberculosis partly drove smaller distances.

The sample was PBMCs. This clonotype was sampled from a donor aged 10-29 years with latent tuberculosis or without tuberculosis infection.

CDR3: CASSYSGSSTDHEQYF. DNA for the CDR3: TGTGCCAGCAGTTATAGCGGCAGTAGTACAGATCACGAGCAGTACTTC. The V and J genes are TRBV25-1 and TRBJ2-7, with D perhaps matching TRBD2 (6 bases). The CDR3 contains 16 residues. Germline V gives CDR1 MGHDK, CDR2 SYGVNS. V lost 5 bases and J lost 5, with 22 bases in between.